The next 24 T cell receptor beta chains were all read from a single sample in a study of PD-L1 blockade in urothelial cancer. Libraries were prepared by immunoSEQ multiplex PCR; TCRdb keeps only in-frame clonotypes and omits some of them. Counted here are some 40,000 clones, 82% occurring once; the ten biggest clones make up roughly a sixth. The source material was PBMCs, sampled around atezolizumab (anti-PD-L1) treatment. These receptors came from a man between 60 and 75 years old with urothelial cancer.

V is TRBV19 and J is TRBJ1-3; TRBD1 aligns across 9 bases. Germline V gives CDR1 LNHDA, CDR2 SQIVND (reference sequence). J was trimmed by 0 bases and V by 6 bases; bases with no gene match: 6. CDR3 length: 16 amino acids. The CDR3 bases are TGTGCCAGTAGGACGGACAGGGGCGTCTCTGGAAACACCATATATTTT. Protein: CASRTDRGVSGNTIYF.

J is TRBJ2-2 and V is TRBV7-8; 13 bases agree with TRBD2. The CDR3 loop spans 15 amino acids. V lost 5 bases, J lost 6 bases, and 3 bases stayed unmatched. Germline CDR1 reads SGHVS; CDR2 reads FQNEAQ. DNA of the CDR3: TGTGCCAGCAGCAAAGGGACTAGCGGGGCCGGGGAGCTGTTTTTT. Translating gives CASSKGTSGAGELFF. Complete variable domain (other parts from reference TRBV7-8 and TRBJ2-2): GAGVSQSPRYKVAKRGQDVALRCDPISGHVSLFWYQQALGQGPEFLTYFQNEAQLDKSGLPSDRFFAERPEGSVSTLKIQRTQQEDSAVYLCASSKGTSGAGELFFGEGSRLTVL.

CDR3 region: CASSLRGKNTEAFF. CDR3 nucleotides: TGTGCCAGCAGCTTAAGGGGAAAGAACACTGAAGCTTTCTTT. This sequence joins TRBV7-2 and TRBJ1-1; a possible D gene is TRBD1 (5 bases). The germline gives CDR1 SGHTA, CDR2 FQGNSA. With 2 bases removed from V and 1 base from J, the gap between germline ends came to 8 bases. The CDR3 has 14 residues.

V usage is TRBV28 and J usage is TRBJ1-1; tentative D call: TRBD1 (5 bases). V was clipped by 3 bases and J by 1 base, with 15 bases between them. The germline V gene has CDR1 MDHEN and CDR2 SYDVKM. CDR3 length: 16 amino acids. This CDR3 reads CASSFASSGGNTEAFF. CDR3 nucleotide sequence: TGTGCCAGCAGTTTCGCCTCTTCGGGGGGGAACACTGAAGCTTTCTTT.

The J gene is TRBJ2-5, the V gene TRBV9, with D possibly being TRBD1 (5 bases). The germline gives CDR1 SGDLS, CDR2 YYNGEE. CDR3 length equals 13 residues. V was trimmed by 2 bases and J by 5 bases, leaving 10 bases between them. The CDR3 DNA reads TGTGCCAGCAGCGTTGGGGCTGGGGAGACCCAGTACTTC. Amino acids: CASSVGAGETQYF.

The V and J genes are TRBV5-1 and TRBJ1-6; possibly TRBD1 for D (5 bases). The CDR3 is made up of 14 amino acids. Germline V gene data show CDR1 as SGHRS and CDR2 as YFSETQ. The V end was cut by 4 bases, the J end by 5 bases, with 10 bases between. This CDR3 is CASSAGPDNSPLHF. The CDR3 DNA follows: TGCGCCAGCAGCGCGGGACCCGATAATTCACCCCTCCACTTT.

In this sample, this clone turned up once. The CDR3 sequence: CASSYYAGGGEQYF. CDR3 coding DNA: TGTGCCAGCAGTTACTATGCGGGGGGCGGGGAGCAGTACTTC. The chain employs TRBV6-5 and TRBJ2-7; 8 nucleotides line up with TRBD2. CDR1 and CDR2 from the germline V gene are MNHEY and SVGAGI. The CDR3 sequence is 14 residues long. The junction had 6 bases not matched to a gene; V was cut back by 1 base and J by 7 bases.

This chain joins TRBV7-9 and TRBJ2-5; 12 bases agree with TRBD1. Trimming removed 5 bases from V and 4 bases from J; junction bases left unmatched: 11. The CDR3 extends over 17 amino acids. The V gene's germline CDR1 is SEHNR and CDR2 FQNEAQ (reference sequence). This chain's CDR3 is CASSIPGQGASGETQYF. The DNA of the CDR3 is TGTGCCAGCAGCATCCCGGGACAGGGGGCGTCTGGAGAGACCCAGTACTTC.

CDR3 residues: CASSNPAGGSYGYTF. The CDR3 nucleotides read TGTGCCAGTAGTAACCCCGCAGGGGGCAGCTATGGCTACACCTTC. The V gene is TRBV19, the J gene TRBJ1-2; 8 positions match TRBD1. The ends lost 4 bases at V and 4 bases at J; junction bases unmatched: 8. This CDR3 comprises 15 residues. Germline CDR1 and CDR2: LNHDA and SQIVND (reference sequence).

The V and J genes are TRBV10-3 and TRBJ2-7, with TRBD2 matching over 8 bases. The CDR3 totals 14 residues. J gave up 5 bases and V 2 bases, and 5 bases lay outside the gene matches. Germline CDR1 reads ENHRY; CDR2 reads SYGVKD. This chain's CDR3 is CAISEGGGRHEQYF. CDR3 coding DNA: TGTGCCATCAGTGAGGGCGGGGGGCGCCACGAGCAGTACTTC.

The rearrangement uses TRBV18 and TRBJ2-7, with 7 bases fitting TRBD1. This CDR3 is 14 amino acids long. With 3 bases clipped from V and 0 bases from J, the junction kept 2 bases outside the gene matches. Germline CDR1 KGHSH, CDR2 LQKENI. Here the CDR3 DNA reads TGTGCCAGCTCACCCCGGGACAGCTCCTACGAGCAGTACTTC. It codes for CASSPRDSSYEQYF.

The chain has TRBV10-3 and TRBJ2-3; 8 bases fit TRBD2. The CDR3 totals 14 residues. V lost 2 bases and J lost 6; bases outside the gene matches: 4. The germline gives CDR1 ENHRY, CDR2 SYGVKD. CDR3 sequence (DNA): TGTGCCATCAGTGAGGGTAGCGGGGAGGATACGCAGTATTTT. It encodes CAISEGSGEDTQYF.

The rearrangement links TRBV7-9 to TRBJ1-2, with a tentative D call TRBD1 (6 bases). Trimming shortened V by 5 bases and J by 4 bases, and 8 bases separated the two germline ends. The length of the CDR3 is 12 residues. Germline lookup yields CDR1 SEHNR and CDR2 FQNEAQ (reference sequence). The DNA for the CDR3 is TGTGCCAGCAGCATGGACAGCTATGGCTACACCTTC. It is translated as CASSMDSYGYTF.

The CDR3 bases are TGTGCCAGCAGCCTCGCTCTGGACAGTAACTATGGCTACACCTTC. Residues: CASSLALDSNYGYTF. The chain links TRBV5-4 to TRBJ1-2, with D possibly matching TRBD1 (6 bases). The ends were cut back, 4 bases at V and 1 base at J, with 14 bases in the middle. This CDR3 contains 15 residues. Per the germline V gene, CDR1 is SGHNT and CDR2 is YYREEE (reference sequence).

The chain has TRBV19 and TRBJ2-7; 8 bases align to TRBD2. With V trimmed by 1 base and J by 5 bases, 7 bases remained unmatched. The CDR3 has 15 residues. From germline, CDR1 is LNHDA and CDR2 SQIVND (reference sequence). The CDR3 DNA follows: TGTGCCAGTAGTATAGTCGGCGGGGGGCGAAACGAGCAGTACTTC. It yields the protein CASSIVGGGRNEQYF.

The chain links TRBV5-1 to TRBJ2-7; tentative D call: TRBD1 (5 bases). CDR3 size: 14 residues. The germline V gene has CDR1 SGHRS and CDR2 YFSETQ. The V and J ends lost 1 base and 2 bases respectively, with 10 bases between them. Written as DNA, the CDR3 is TGCGCCAGCAGCTTGTTCCAGGGCACCTACGAGCAGTACTTC. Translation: CASSLFQGTYEQYF.

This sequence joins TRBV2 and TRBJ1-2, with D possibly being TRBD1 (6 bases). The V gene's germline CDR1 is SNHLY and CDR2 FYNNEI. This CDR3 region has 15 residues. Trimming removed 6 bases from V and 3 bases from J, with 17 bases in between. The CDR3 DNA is TGTGCCAGCAGAGACCTCACGGACAGCTACTATGGCTACACCTTC. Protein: CASRDLTDSYYGYTF.

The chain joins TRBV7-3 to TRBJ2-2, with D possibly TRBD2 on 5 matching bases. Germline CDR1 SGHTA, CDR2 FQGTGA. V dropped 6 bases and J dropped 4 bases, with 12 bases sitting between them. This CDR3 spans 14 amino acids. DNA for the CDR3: TGTGCCAGCAGTTGGGGAGAGGGCACCGGGGAGCTGTTTTTT. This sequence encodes CASSWGEGTGELFF.

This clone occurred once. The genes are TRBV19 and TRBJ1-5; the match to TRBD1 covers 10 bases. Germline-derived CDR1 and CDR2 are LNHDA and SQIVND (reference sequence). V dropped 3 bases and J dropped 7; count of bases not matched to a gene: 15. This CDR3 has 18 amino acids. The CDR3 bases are TGTGCCAGTAGTATGAGCAGGGGAGGACAGGGGGTAAGCCAGCCCCAGCATTTT. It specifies CASSMSRGGQGVSQPQHF.

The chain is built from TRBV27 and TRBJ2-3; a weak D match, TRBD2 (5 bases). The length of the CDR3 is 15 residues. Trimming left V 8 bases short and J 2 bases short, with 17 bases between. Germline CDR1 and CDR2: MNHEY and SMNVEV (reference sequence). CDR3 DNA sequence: TGTGCCAGCCTCCGGGGAGATCCCGACACAGATACGCAGTATTTT. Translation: CASLRGDPDTDTQYF.

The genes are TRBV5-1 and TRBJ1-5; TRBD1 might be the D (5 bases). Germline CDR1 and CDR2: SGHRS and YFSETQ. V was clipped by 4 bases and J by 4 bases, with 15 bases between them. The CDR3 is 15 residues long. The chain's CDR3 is CASSPGGPGNQPQHF. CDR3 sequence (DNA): TGCGCCAGCAGCCCGGGGGGTCCCGGGAATCAGCCCCAGCATTTT.

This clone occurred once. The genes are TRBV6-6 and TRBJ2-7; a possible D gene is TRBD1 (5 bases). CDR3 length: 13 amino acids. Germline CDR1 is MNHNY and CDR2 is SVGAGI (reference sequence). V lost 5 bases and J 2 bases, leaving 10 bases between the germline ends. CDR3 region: CASSQGTTYEQYF. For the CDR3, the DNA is TGTGCCAGCAGTCAGGGAACCACCTACGAGCAGTACTTC.

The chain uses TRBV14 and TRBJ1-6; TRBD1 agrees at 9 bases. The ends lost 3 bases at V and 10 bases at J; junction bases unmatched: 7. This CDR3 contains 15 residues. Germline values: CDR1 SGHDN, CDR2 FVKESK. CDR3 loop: CASSQGQGRGSPLHF. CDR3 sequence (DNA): TGTGCCAGCAGCCAGGGACAGGGAAGAGGCTCACCCCTCCACTTT.

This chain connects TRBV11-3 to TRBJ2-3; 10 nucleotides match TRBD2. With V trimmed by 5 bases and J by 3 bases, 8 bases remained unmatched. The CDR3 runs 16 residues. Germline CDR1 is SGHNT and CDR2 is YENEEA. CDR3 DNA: TGTGCCAGCAGCCCTGACAGACTAGCGGGTACAGATACGCAGTATTTT. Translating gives CASSPDRLAGTDTQYF.